There are many counts of the clone carrying this T cell receptor beta chain. Its antigen is unidentified. This specimen belongs to a study of beta chain features in type 1 diabetes. Study-level points and caveats: Patients with Type 1 diabetes showed moderately but significantly shorter TCRB CDR3s in all four CD4+ subsets.

The entirety of the isolated RNA underwent reverse transcription, so expressed TCRB transcripts were sequenced. TCRdb's table, derived via immunoSEQ multiplex PCR, lists solely in-frame clones and lacks some. This sample carries roughly 140,000 clones, roughly 8.1% of them seen once, and the ten largest clones take almost 0.65%. The CDR3 sequence is 13 residues long. CDR1 and CDR2 from the germline V gene are GTSNPN and SVGIG (reference sequence). V was trimmed by 0 bases and J by 6 bases, leaving 10 bases between them. The TCR comes from a man younger than 35 in good health. Material for sequencing was central memory CD4+ T cells from blood. The chain has TRBV30 and TRBJ2-3, with D maybe TRBD1 (6 bases). The CDR3 DNA reads TGTGCCTGGAGTGTCCCAGGGGCCGATACGCAGTATTTT. This codes for CAWSVPGADTQYF.